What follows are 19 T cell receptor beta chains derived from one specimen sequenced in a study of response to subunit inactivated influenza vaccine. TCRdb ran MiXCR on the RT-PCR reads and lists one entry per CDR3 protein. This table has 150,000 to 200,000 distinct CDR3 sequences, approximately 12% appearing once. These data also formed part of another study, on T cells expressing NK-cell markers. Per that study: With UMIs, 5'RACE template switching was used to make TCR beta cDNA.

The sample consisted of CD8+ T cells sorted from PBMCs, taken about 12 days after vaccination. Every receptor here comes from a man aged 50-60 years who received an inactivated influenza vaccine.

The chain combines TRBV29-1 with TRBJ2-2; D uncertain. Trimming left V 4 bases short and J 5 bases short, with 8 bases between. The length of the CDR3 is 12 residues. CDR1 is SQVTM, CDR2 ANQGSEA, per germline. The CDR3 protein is CSVVTETGELFF. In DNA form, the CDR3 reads TGCAGCGTTGTCACCGAAACCGGGGAGCTGTTTTTT.

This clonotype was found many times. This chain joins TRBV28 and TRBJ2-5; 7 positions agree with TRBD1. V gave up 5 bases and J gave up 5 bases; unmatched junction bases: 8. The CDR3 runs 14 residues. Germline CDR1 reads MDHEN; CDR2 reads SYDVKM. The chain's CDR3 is CASSQDRVGETQYF. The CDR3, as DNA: TGTGCCAGCAGTCAAGACAGGGTTGGCGAGACCCAGTACTTC.

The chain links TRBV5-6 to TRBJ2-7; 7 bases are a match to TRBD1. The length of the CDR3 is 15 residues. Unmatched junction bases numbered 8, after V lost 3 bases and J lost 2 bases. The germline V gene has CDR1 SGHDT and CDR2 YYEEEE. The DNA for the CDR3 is TGTGCCAGCAGCTCTTCCGGGACAGCGGCCTACGAGCAGTACTTC. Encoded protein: CASSSSGTAAYEQYF.

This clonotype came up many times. The CDR3 sequence: CATSHSRQPVTYEQYF. CDR3 nucleotides: TGTGCCACCAGTCACTCGAGGCAGCCAGTAACCTACGAGCAGTACTTC. The rearrangement links TRBV15 to TRBJ2-7; no reliable D call. CDR3 size: 16 residues. CDR1 LNHNV and CDR2 YYDKDF come from the germline V gene (reference sequence). V gave up 6 bases and J gave up 2 bases, with 20 bases separating them.

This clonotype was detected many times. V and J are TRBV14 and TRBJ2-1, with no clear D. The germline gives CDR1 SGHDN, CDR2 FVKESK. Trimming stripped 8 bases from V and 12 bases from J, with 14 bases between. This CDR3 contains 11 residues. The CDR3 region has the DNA TGTGCCAGCCGTACACAGAATCGGCAGTTCTTC. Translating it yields CASRTQNRQFF.

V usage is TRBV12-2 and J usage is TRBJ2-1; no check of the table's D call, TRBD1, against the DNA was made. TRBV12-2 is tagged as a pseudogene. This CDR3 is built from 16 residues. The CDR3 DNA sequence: TGTGCAAGTCGCTACAAAGCAGGGACAGACATCAATGAGCAGTTCTTC. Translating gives CASRYKAGTDINEQFF.

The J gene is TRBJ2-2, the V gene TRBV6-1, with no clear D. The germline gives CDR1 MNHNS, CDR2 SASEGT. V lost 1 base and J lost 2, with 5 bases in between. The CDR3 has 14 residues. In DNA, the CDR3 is TGTGCCAGCAGTGAAGGACCTAACACCGGGGAGCTGTTTTTT. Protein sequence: CASSEGPNTGELFF.

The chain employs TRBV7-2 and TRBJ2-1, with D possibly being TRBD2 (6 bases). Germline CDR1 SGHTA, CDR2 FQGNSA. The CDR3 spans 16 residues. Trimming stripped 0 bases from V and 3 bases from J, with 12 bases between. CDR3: CASSLAWGVYYNEQFF. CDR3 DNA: TGTGCCAGCAGCTTAGCGTGGGGGGTATACTACAATGAGCAGTTCTTC.

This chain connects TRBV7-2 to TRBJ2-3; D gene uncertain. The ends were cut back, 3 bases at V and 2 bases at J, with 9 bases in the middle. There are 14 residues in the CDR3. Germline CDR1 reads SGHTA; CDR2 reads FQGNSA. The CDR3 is CASSFGPYTDTQYF. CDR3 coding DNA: TGTGCCAGCAGCTTTGGACCATACACAGATACGCAGTATTTT. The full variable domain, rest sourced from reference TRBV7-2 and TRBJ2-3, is GAGVSQSPSNKVTEKGKDVELRCDPISGHTALYWYRQSLGQGLEFLIYFQGNSAPDKSGLPSDRFSAERTGGSVSTLTIQRTQQEDSAVYLCASSFGPYTDTQYFGPGTRLTVL.

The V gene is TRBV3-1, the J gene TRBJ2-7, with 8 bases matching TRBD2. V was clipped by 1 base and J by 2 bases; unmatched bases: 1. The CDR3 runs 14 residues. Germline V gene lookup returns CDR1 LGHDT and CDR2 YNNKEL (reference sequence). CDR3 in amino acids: CASSQGGGPYEQYF. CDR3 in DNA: TGTGCCAGCAGCCAAGGCGGGGGGCCCTACGAGCAGTACTTC.

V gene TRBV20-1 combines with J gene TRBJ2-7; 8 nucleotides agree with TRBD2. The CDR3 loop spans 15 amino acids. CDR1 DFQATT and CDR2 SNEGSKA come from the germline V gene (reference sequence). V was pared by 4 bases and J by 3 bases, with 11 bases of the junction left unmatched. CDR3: CSAKELTGLDYEQYF. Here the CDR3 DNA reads TGCAGTGCTAAGGAGTTGACGGGACTAGACTACGAGCAGTACTTC.

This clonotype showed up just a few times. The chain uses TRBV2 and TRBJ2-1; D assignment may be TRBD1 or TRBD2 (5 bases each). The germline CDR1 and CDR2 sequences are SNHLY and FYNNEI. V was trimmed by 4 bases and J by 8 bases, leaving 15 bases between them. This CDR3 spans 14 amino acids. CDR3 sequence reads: CASSGGRRTYEQFF. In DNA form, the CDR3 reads TGTGCCAGCAGTGGGGGACGACGAACCTATGAGCAGTTCTTC. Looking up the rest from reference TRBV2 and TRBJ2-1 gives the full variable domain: EPEVTQTPSHQVTQMGQEVILRCVPISNHLYFYWYRQILGQKVEFLVSFYNNEISEKSEIFDDQFSVERPDGSNFTLKIRSTKLEDSAMYFCASSGGRRTYEQFFGPGTRLTVL.

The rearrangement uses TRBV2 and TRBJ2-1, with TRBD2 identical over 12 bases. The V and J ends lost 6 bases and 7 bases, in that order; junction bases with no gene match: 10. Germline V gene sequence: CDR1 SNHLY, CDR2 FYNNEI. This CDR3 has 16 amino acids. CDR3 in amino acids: CASRITGLAGINEQFF. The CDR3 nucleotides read TGTGCCAGCAGAATCACCGGACTAGCGGGGATTAATGAGCAGTTCTTC.

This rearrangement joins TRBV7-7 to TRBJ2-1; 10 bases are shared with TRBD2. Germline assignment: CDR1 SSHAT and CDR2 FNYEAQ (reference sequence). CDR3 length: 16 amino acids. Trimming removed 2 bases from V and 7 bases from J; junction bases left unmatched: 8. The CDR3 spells CASSLNKREGLNEQFF. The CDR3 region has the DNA TGTGCCAGCAGCTTAAACAAGCGGGAGGGCCTAAATGAGCAGTTCTTC.

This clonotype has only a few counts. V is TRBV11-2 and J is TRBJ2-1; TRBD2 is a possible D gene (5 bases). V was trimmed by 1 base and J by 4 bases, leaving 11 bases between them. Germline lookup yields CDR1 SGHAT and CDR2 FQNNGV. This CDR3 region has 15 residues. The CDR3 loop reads CASSLVRGGYNEQFF. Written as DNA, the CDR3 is TGTGCCAGCAGCTTAGTCCGGGGTGGGTACAATGAGCAGTTCTTC. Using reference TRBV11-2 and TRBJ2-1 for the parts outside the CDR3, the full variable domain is EAGVAQSPRYKIIEKRQSVAFWCNPISGHATLYWYQQILGQGPKLLIQFQNNGVVDDSQLPKDRFSAERLKGVDSTLKIQPAKLEDSAVYLCASSLVRGGYNEQFFGPGTRLTVL.

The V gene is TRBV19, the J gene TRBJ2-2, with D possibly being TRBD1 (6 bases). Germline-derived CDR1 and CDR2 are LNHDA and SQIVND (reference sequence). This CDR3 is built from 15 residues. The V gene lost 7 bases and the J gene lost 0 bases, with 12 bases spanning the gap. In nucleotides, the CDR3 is TGTGCCAGTACAACCGGGACAACGAACACCGGGGAGCTGTTTTTT. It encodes CASTTGTTNTGELFF.

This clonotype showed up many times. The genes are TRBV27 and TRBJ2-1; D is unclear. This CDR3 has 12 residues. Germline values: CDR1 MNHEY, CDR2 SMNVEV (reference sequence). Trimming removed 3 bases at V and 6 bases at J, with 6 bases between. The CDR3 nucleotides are TGTGCCAGCAGTTTGATTGGCAATGAGCAGTTCTTC. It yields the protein CASSLIGNEQFF.

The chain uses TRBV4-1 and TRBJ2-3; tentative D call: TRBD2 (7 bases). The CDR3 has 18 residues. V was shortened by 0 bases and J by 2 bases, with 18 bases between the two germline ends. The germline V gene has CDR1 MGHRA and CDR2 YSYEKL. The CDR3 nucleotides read TGCGCCAGCAGCCAAGATTTAGGGGGGGAGGTCTACACAGATACGCAGTATTTT. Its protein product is CASSQDLGGEVYTDTQYF.

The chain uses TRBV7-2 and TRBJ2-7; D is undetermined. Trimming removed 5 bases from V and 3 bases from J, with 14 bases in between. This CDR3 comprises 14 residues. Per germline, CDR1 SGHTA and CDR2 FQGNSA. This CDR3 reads CASSTPGFDYEQYF. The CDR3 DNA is TGTGCCAGCAGCACCCCGGGCTTCGACTACGAGCAGTACTTC.